This T cell receptor (beta chain) was found in a study of patients and donors after allogeneic stem cell transplantation. Germline loops: CDR1 MNHNS, CDR2 SASEGT. The CDR3 contains 14 residues. V lost 4 bases and J lost 5, with 12 bases in between. TCRdb re-analysed the RT-PCR reads in MiXCR, keeping a single row per CDR3 protein. The table records some 2,100 distinct CDR3 sequences, about 30% of them present only once. The sample was blood, either unsorted or a sorted T cell fraction (not recorded which). The V and J genes are TRBV6-1 and TRBJ2-1; D is undetermined. The clonotype was recovered from a human donor who was either an allogeneic HSCT recipient or a stem cell or donor lymphocyte infusion donor (not recorded which). It is not recorded whose cells these are; they may come from a transplant donor. Here the CDR3 reads CASSGRKPNNEQFF. The CDR3 DNA reads as TGTGCCAGCAGTGGTAGGAAGCCCAACAATGAGCAGTTCTTC.